Detailed here is one T cell receptor (beta chain). The record originates from a study of blood T cell repertoires in COVID-19. Study-wide background: Donors in the United States, Italy and Spain gave samples during acute or convalescent COVID-19. PBMCs, B-cell-depleted T cells, or T cells were the source of the cDNA or gDNA that made up the material.

The assay was immunoSEQ multiplex PCR, and TCRdb's table has in-frame clones only and misses some. The data contain 200,000 to 250,000 clones, around four fifths of them singletons. Sequenced material: peripheral blood. The clonotype comes from a woman between 70 and 85 years old with COVID-19, enrolled during active disease.

The DNA for the CDR3 is TGTGCCATCAGTGACCCTTCGACAGGGTACAATGAGCAGTTCTTC. This translates into CAISDPSTGYNEQFF. This rearrangement joins TRBV10-3 to TRBJ2-1; TRBD1 matches 7 bases. The CDR3 spans 15 residues. CDR1 is ENHRY and CDR2 is SYGVKD in the germline V gene. V trimming: 3 bases; J trimming: 4 bases; junction bases outside the gene matches: 6.